The entry that follows covers one TCR beta chain sequence. V shed 5 bases, J shed 2 bases, and the junction held 3 bases outside the gene matches. Germline lookup yields CDR1 SGHTA and CDR2 FQGNSA. This CDR3 contains 14 residues. This specimen comes from a study of blood T cell repertoires in COVID-19. The data were produced by immunoSEQ multiplex PCR, yet TCRdb's version contains in-frame clones alone and is incomplete. The sample carries around 97,000 clones, about 80% recorded once. Source material: peripheral blood. The receptor's source is a man between 65 and 85 years old with acute or convalescent COVID-19. The chain links TRBV7-2 to TRBJ1-1; 9 positions agree with TRBD1. The CDR3: CASSGDRVNTEAFF. CDR3 DNA: TGTGCCAGCAGCGGGGACAGGGTCAACACTGAAGCTTTCTTT.